This T cell receptor (beta chain) was captured in a study of Ad26.COV2.S vaccination and SARS-CoV-2 variants. The ends were cut back, 5 bases at V and 1 base at J, with 8 bases in the middle. Germline CDR1 reads MNHEY; CDR2 reads SVGAGI. The CDR3 sequence is 13 residues long. Using immunoSEQ multiplex PCR, the repertoire was profiled, and TCRdb retains in-frame clones only, with some absent. Of about 440,000 clones in the sample, approximately 88% are singletons; the top ten hold about 13%. Points from the study as a whole: Total T cell responses, in the TCR breadth and depth analyses, may have been underestimated.

On this clone: The antigen remains unidentified.

Treatment indicated: about 20 received Ad26.COV2.S at low or high dose, single or two shots; roughly five received placebo; per-sample allocation not given. Day 63 after the first vaccine or placebo injection was the time point for sampling. The receptor comes from a person aged 18-60 years who received the Ad26.COV2.S COVID-19 vaccine or a placebo. This sample comprised peripheral blood, obtained in a trial of Ad26.COV2.S vaccine versus placebo. The V gene is TRBV6-5, the J gene TRBJ1-1; D is possibly TRBD1 (5 bases). Here the CDR3 reads CASSRDGNTEAFF. For the CDR3, the DNA is TGTGCCAGCAGTAGGGACGGGAACACTGAAGCTTTCTTT.